A single sample gave rise to the 22 T cell receptor beta chains below, sequenced in a study of neurological immune-mediated disorders. MiXCR, run by TCRdb on the 5' RACE reads, gives a single entry per CDR3 protein. Of over 15,000 distinct CDR3 sequences in the sample, approximately 14% were seen once. Sequencing input: PBMCs. Receptor source: a man between 60 and 75 years old with HTLV-1-associated myelopathy (HAM/TSP).

The chain carries TRBV25-1 and TRBJ1-2; 9 nucleotides align to TRBD1. CDR3 length: 11 residues. Losses at the gene ends were 8 bases for V and 5 bases for J; bases not matched to a gene: 0. The V gene's germline CDR1 is MGHDK and CDR2 SYGVNS. CDR3 protein: CASDRGYGYTF. CDR3 DNA: TGTGCCAGCGACAGGGGGTATGGCTACACCTTC.

This clonotype has at least ten counts. This chain connects TRBV7-9 to TRBJ1-1; D remains ambiguous. CDR3 size: 14 residues. The germline V gene has CDR1 SEHNR and CDR2 FQNEAQ (reference sequence). V was clipped by 1 base and J by 2 bases, with 8 bases between them. The CDR3 region is CASSLVAANTEAFF. CDR3 bases: TGTGCCAGCAGCTTAGTTGCGGCCAACACTGAAGCTTTCTTT.

This clonotype was found many times. The chain links TRBV28 to TRBJ1-2; D is uncertain. The CDR3 is 13 amino acids. Looked up from germline, CDR1 is MDHEN and CDR2 is SYDVKM. Trimming took off 6 bases at V and 4 bases at J, with 12 bases between the two ends. The CDR3 DNA is TGTGCCAGCAGCAGCTCCCTGGGCTATGGCTACACCTTC. Translating gives CASSSSLGYGYTF.

About this clonotype itself: The junction shows a germline mismatch at one end, possibly a read error. The rearrangement joins TRBV5-1 to TRBJ1-5; the match to TRBD1 covers 8 bases. CDR1 is SGHRS, CDR2 YFSETQ, per germline. The CDR3 covers 15 residues. CDR3 protein: CASSLGQGAGQTQHF. As DNA, the CDR3 is TGCGCCAGCAGCTTGGGGCAGGGGGCAGGTCAGACCCAGCATTTT.

This chain joins TRBV27 and TRBJ1-2, with 7 nucleotides matching TRBD1. Germline V CDR1 and CDR2: MNHEY, SMNVEV (reference sequence). There are 13 residues in the CDR3. Written as DNA, the CDR3 is TGTGGCACCCCAGGAGGGGGCCAGCTTGGCTACACCTTC. Its protein product is CGTPGGGQLGYTF.

By share, this clonotype ranks as medium-sized. This rearrangement joins TRBV20-1 to TRBJ2-2, with D possibly matching TRBD1 (6 bases). Trimming stripped 0 bases from V and 2 bases from J, with 13 bases between. Germline loops: CDR1 DFQATT, CDR2 SNEGSKA (reference sequence). The CDR3 is 16 amino acids. CDR3 loop: CSARDDRKLNTGELFF. For the CDR3, the DNA is TGCAGTGCTAGAGATGACAGGAAACTTAACACCGGGGAGCTGTTTTTT.

This clonotype was found many times. The chain links TRBV10-3 to TRBJ1-6; 8 bases map to TRBD1. The germline V gene has CDR1 ENHRY and CDR2 SYGVKD. This CDR3 contains 15 residues. V lost 6 bases to trimming and J lost 5 bases; unmatched junction nucleotides: 6. The CDR3 nucleotides read TGTGCCATCAGAGCTGACAGGGGAAATAATTCACCCCTCCACTTT. Translating gives CAIRADRGNNSPLHF.

This clonotype has a count of ten or more. J is TRBJ1-2 and V is TRBV12-3 or TRBV12-4; maybe TRBD1 (6 bases). The CDR3 sequence is 17 residues long. The germline V and J ends were trimmed by 6 bases and 4 bases, with 24 bases remaining between them. The CDR3 coding sequence is TGTGCCAGCAGCCCAGGACAGCCATCACACGCCCTCTATGGCTACACCTTC. It specifies CASSPGQPSHALYGYTF.

The chain joins TRBV7-6 to TRBJ1-4; no clear D gene. CDR1 and CDR2 from the germline V gene are SGHVS and FNYEAQ. The CDR3 has 16 residues. V shed 3 bases and J shed 0 bases, with 11 bases lying between them. The CDR3 region is CASSFRTGATNEKLFF. Written as DNA, the CDR3 is TGTGCCAGCAGCTTTCGGACTGGTGCAACTAATGAAAAACTGTTTTTT.

This clonotype is medium-sized. V gene TRBV4-2 combines with J gene TRBJ1-5; D is uncertain. The CDR3 length is 14 residues. CDR1 is LGHNA, CDR2 YNFKEQ, per germline. Trimming left V 5 bases short and J 0 bases short, with 8 bases between. The CDR3 is CASSEPYSNQPQHF. The DNA of the CDR3 is TGTGCCAGCAGCGAGCCTTATAGCAATCAGCCCCAGCATTTT.

Many counts were recorded for this clonotype. The rearrangement joins TRBV6-2 or TRBV6-3 to TRBJ2-2; D gene unclear. The germline V and J ends were trimmed by 4 bases and 2 bases, with 8 bases remaining between them. The CDR3 extends over 14 amino acids. CDR1 and CDR2 (germline): MNHEY, SVGEGT. The CDR3 loop is CASSSGLNTGELFF. The CDR3 nucleotides are TGTGCCAGCAGTTCCGGCCTAAACACCGGGGAGCTGTTTTTT.

This clonotype has a count of ten or more. This rearrangement joins TRBV10-3 to TRBJ1-2; 7 bases are a match to TRBD1. The CDR3 spans 14 residues. CDR1 is ENHRY and CDR2 is SYGVKD in the germline V gene. With V trimmed by 6 bases and J by 4 bases, 8 bases remained unmatched. The CDR3 DNA reads as TGTGCCATCAGGGAAACGGGACAGCCCTATGGCTACACCTTC. Translating it yields CAIRETGQPYGYTF.

This clonotype was counted at least ten times. A much larger clone differs from this one at a single base, so this may be a read error. The V call is TRBV7-9, the J call TRBJ2-2; D not certain. This CDR3 spans 15 amino acids. Germline assignment: CDR1 SEHNR and CDR2 FQNEAQ (reference sequence). CDR3 DNA: TGTGCCAACAGCTTCGACCGGGCGAACACCGGGGAGCTGTTTTTT. Translation gives CANSFDRANTGELFF.

This clonotype was found many times. The chain combines TRBV14 with TRBJ2-1; the match to TRBD2 covers 9 bases. Trimming cost V 5 bases and J 10 bases; bases outside gene matches: 12. This CDR3 region has 15 residues. Germline CDR1 and CDR2: SGHDN and FVKESK. The CDR3 here is CASSKSPSGGLEQFF. The DNA for the CDR3 is TGTGCCAGCAGCAAAAGTCCGAGCGGGGGGCTCGAGCAGTTCTTC.

Judged by abundance, this clonotype is medium-sized (0.01 to 0.1%). The chain links TRBV27 to TRBJ2-7; 7 bases are a match to TRBD1. Per the germline V gene, CDR1 is MNHEY and CDR2 is SMNVEV (reference sequence). With V trimmed by 5 bases and J by 5 bases, 15 bases remained unmatched. The CDR3 totals 16 residues. This CDR3 is CASSPRVRGQGNEQYF. CDR3 coding DNA: TGTGCCAGCAGTCCCCGGGTGAGGGGGCAAGGGAACGAGCAGTACTTC.

This rearrangement joins TRBV30 to TRBJ2-5; 8 bases are a match to TRBD1. V gave up 4 bases and J gave up 3 bases; unmatched junction bases: 7. This CDR3 has 14 residues. Germline V gene data show CDR1 as GTSNPN and CDR2 as SVGIG (reference sequence). CDR3 DNA: TGTGCCTGGACGCCCCAGGGGGCCGAAGAGACCCAGTACTTC. This encodes CAWTPQGAEETQYF.

In its sample, this clonotype was seen many times. V is TRBV29-1 and J is TRBJ2-4; D is possibly TRBD1 or TRBD2 (5 bases each). The CDR3 is made up of 14 amino acids. V was clipped by 6 bases and J by 2 bases, with 14 bases between them. CDR1 and CDR2 (germline): SQVTM, ANQGSEA. This CDR3 reads CSVATGTTKNIQYF. The DNA for the CDR3 is TGCAGCGTGGCAACGGGGACGACCAAAAACATTCAGTACTTC.

This clonotype came up many times. The CDR3 loop reads CASSLVGEQETQYF. CDR3 nucleotide sequence: TGCGCCAGCAGCTTGGTAGGGGAACAAGAGACCCAGTACTTC. The chain has TRBV5-1 and TRBJ2-5; D might be TRBD1 (5 bases). The CDR3 sequence is 14 residues long. V was pared by 0 bases and J by 2 bases, with 8 bases between. Germline V lookup: CDR1 SGHRS, CDR2 YFSETQ. Full variable domain (remainder filled in from reference TRBV5-1 and TRBJ2-5): KAGVTQTPRYLIKTRGQQVTLSCSPISGHRSVSWYQQTPGQGLQFLFEYFSETQRNKGNFPGRFSGRQFSNSRSEMNVSTLELGDSALYLCASSLVGEQETQYFGPGTRLLVL.

This clonotype was seen repeatedly, ten times or more. This chain links TRBV19 with TRBJ1-5; no firm D call. CDR1 and CDR2 (germline): LNHDA, SQIVND (reference sequence). The CDR3 loop spans 16 amino acids. V was cut by 6 bases and J by 7 bases, with 22 bases left in between. The CDR3 DNA reads as TGTGCCAGTAGCCACGCCCCGGGGATAGCCGGGCAGCCCCAGCATTTT. Amino acids: CASSHAPGIAGQPQHF.

This clonotype was counted ten times or more. The chain employs TRBV5-5 and TRBJ2-3; TRBD2 matches at 11 bases. This CDR3 is built from 16 residues. Trimming cost V 4 bases and J 1 base; bases outside gene matches: 5. Germline values: CDR1 SGHKS, CDR2 YYEKEE (reference sequence). The CDR3 is CASSVLAGAGTDTQYF. The CDR3 DNA sequence: TGTGCCAGCAGCGTACTAGCGGGGGCAGGCACAGATACGCAGTATTTT.

This clonotype was seen ten or more times. V and J are TRBV9 and TRBJ2-3, with D possibly TRBD2 on 5 matching bases. V lost 2 bases and J 0 bases, leaving 16 bases between the germline ends. The CDR3 covers 17 residues. CDR1 and CDR2 (germline): SGDLS, YYNGEE. CDR3 nucleotides: TGTGCCAGCAGCGTTTTCTCTTCGAGGGTGAGCACAGATACGCAGTATTTT. Translated, it gives CASSVFSSRVSTDTQYF.

This clonotype is classed as medium-sized. The chain combines TRBV20-1 with TRBJ2-5; a weak D match, TRBD2 (6 bases). In germline, CDR1 is DFQATT, CDR2 SNEGSKA (reference sequence). This CDR3 has 11 residues. The V and J ends lost 4 bases and 5 bases respectively, with 8 bases between them. Here the CDR3 DNA reads TGCAGTGCTAAGCGGGTGGAGACCCAGTACTTC. This translates into CSAKRVETQYF.